This TCR beta chain was recorded in a study of T cell responses to AZD1222 COVID-19 vaccine. Findings and limits, study-wide: Two doses of AZD1222 preceded a rise in Spike-specific TCR breadth and depth. Nearly half of spike-specific TCRs reportedly go after variant regions that carry no mutations. Donors skewed white British and female; clonal diversity was possibly underestimated.

Profiling relied on immunoSEQ multiplex PCR, and the TCRdb table lists in-frame clones only, not all of them. The sample shows 130,000 to 150,000 clones, 90% to 95% of them seen only once. In the case of this clone: The antigen remains unidentified.

The sequenced sample was peripheral blood, obtained on day 0 of AZD1222 vaccination. This TCR derives from an adult in good health.

The CDR3 region has the DNA TGCAGCGTGGGGAGCGGGAGAAGGTCAGGAGAGACCCAGTACTTC. This translates into CSVGSGRRSGETQYF. The chain recombines TRBV29-1 with TRBJ2-5; 8 bases line up with TRBD2. Germline V CDR1 and CDR2: SQVTM, ANQGSEA. This CDR3 comprises 15 residues. Losses at the gene ends were 6 bases for V and 4 bases for J; bases not matched to a gene: 13.